Listed below are T cell receptor beta chains from one sample, sequenced in a study of regulatory T cells in long-lasting Graves disease. Using its own MiXCR run on the multiplex PCR reads, TCRdb lists one record per CDR3 protein. The data show 400,000 to 650,000 distinct CDR3 sequences, around 16% seen once. Another study also made use of these data, one on T cells in Graves' hyperthyroidism and ophthalmopathy.

Sample: peripheral blood mononuclear cells (PBMCs), taken at new diagnosis, from a patient treated with antithyroid drugs. These receptors originate from a woman aged 40-60 years with Graves disease. The CDR3 runs from the conserved cysteine through the conserved F or W. The order of the fields is J gene, D gene, clone size, V gene, CDR3 DNA, CDR3 protein. A D gene is named only where the DNA matches it firmly. Clone size appears in some rows only: once, few, many, or a class for an expanded clone.

>TRBJ1-5|-|many|TRBV2
TGTGCCAGCTGTAGGGGAAATCAGCCCCAGCATTTT
CASCRGNQPQHF
>TRBJ2-3|-|few|TRBV6-6
TGTGCCAGCAGTTACTCGGCGCTAGCCCTACGAACCACAGATACGCAGTATTTT
CASSYSALALRTTDTQYF
>TRBJ1-5|TRBD1|-|TRBV10-3
TGTGCCATCAGTGACCCCGGGACAGGGGGCGCGGGTCAGCCCCAGCATTTT
CAISDPGTGGAGQPQHF
>TRBJ1-1|-|many|TRBV20-1
TGCAGTGCCCCCCCGGGGTCAATAAACACTGAAGCTTTCTTT
CSAPPGSINTEAFF
>TRBJ2-2|TRBD2|many|TRBV27
TGTGCCAGCAGCCTTAGCGGGGTTAGCACCGGGGAGCTGTTTTTT
CASSLSGVSTGELFF
>TRBJ2-2|TRBD1|-|TRBV5-4
TGTGCCAGCAGCATACCGGGACAGGGTTTCACCGGGGAGCTGTTTTTT
CASSIPGQGFTGELFF
>TRBJ2-2|-|-|TRBV28
TGTGCCAGCAGTTTCTTGGGCTGGGACGCGAACACCGGGGAGCTGTTTTTT
CASSFLGWDANTGELFF
>TRBJ2-1|TRBD2|few|TRBV11-2
TGTGCCAGCAGCCCCAGACTAGCGGAGGGCTCCTACAATGAGCAGTTCTTC
CASSPRLAEGSYNEQFF
>TRBJ1-4|-|many|TRBV6-1
TGTGCCAGCAGTCGGGACCGACCGCCTCGGGGTGAAAAACTGTTTTTT
CASSRDRPPRGEKLFF
>TRBJ2-3|-|few|TRBV9
TGTGCCAGCAGCGTAGGGTTTTCGAGCGGGTTACGCACAGATACGCAGTATTTT
CASSVGFSSGLRTDTQYF
>TRBJ1-2|-|-|TRBV14
TGTGCCAGCAGCCAATGGGTCAAGATCTATGGCTACACCTTC
CASSQWVKIYGYTF
>TRBJ2-1|-|many|TRBV7-3
TGTGCCAGCAGCCTGGACCAGACCTACAATGAGCAGTTCTTC
CASSLDQTYNEQFF
>TRBJ2-6|TRBD1|few|TRBV7-6
TGTGCCAGCAGCCCCTCGACAGGGACCGGGGCCAACGTCCTGACTTTC
CASSPSTGTGANVLTF
>TRBJ2-7|-|many|TRBV29-1
TGCAGCGTTGAAGAGTGGGGGGACTCCTACGAGCAGTACTTC
CSVEEWGDSYEQYF
>TRBJ2-2|-|many|TRBV20-1
TGCAGTGCCACCAAACAGTTGAACACCGGGGAGCTGTTTTTT
CSATKQLNTGELFF
>TRBJ1-5|TRBD1|-|TRBV28
TGTGCCAGCAGTTTTGCCTCAGGGGGACGCAATCAGCCCCAGCATTTT
CASSFASGGRNQPQHF
>TRBJ1-1|-|many|TRBV5-1
TGCGCCAGCAGCTTGAGTTCAGGGGCCACTGAAGCTTTCTTT
CASSLSSGATEAFF
>TRBJ2-3|TRBD1|-|TRBV5-1
TGCGCCAGCAGCCGACCAAGAGGACAGGTAACAGATACGCAGTATTTT
CASSRPRGQVTDTQYF
>TRBJ2-5|-|many|TRBV6-1
TGTGCCAGCAGGACGGACAGTTCCCAAACGACCCAGTACTTC
CASRTDSSQTTQYF
>TRBJ1-2|-|-|TRBV12-5
TGTGCTAGCTGGCCGGGGGGCAACTATGGCTACACCTTC
CASWPGGNYGYTF
>TRBJ2-4|-|few|TRBV15
TGTGCCACCAGCAGGGGTGAGGGGATCGTCCCACTTCAGTACTTC
CATSRGEGIVPLQYF
>TRBJ1-2|-|many|TRBV5-1
TGCGCCAGCAGCTTGGACCCCGGACAGTCCCTTTTAGGCTACACCTTC
CASSLDPGQSLLGYTF
>TRBJ2-7|TRBD1|-|TRBV20-1
TGCAGTGCTAGTGGCAGGGGGTTATCCTACGAGCAGTACTTC
CSASGRGLSYEQYF
>TRBJ1-1|-|many|TRBV5-6
TGTGCCAGCAGCTTGGGGGGGACGTTTATGAACACTGAAGCTTTCTTT
CASSLGGTFMNTEAFF
>TRBJ2-5|TRBD2|-|TRBV5-1
TGCGCCAGCAGCTTCGGCGGGGGGGCTGGGGAGACCCAGTACTTC
CASSFGGGAGETQYF
>TRBJ2-2|-|few|TRBV13
TGTGCCAGCAGGTCTTGGGGGGAGACCGGGGAGCTGTTTTTT
CASRSWGETGELFF
>TRBJ1-3|-|many|TRBV28
TGTGCCAGCAGGGACAGCACTGGAAACACCATATATTTT
CASRDSTGNTIYF
>TRBJ2-3|-|many|TRBV28
TGTGCCAGCAGTTTAACGGCTAGCGGCACAGATACGCAGTATTTT
CASSLTASGTDTQYF
>TRBJ2-5|-|-|TRBV10-3
TGTGCCATCATTAAGGTGGCAGAAAGCTTC
CAIIKVAESF
>TRBJ2-1|-|many|TRBV5-5
TGTGCCAGCAGCTCACTTAGGTTCACGGGAGATTTAAACAATGAGCAGTTCTTC
CASSSLRFTGDLNNEQFF
>TRBJ2-2|TRBD2|-|TRBV10-3
TGTGCCACCGAAGGCGGGGGAAACACCGGGGAGCTGTTCTTT
CATEGGGNTGELFF
>TRBJ1-3|-|many|TRBV2
TGTGCCAGCAGGGGAAACACCATATATTTT
CASRGNTIYF
>TRBJ2-7|-|-|TRBV12-3/TRBV12-4
TGTGCCAGCAGTTTAGAGGCAGGGCTTGGGTACGAGCAGTACTTC
CASSLEAGLGYEQYF
>TRBJ2-7|-|many|TRBV7-9
TGTGCCAGCAGCTTAGCGGGGGCAGGGGGGTCCTACGAGCAGTACTTC
CASSLAGAGGSYEQYF
>TRBJ1-2|-|many|TRBV3-1
TGTGCCAGCAGCCAATTTCTCTCTCGAGGCTACACCTTC
CASSQFLSRGYTF
>TRBJ1-2|-|many|TRBV18
TGTGCCAGCTCACAGAACACGGGAAGCTATGGCTACACCTTC
CASSQNTGSYGYTF
>TRBJ2-1|-|-|TRBV12-3/TRBV12-4
TGTGCCAGCAGTTTAGGGGTAAACTCCTACAATGAGCAGTTCTTC
CASSLGVNSYNEQFF
>TRBJ1-2|TRBD1|-|TRBV5-1
TGCGCCAGCCAATTAGGACAGGGGGCGGACTATGGCTACACCTTC
CASQLGQGADYGYTF
>TRBJ1-2|TRBD1|many|TRBV2
TGTGCCAGCAGTGAAAGTCCACAGGGGATTTATGGCTACACCTTC
CASSESPQGIYGYTF
>TRBJ2-1|TRBD1|-|TRBV27
TGTGCCAGCAGTCCGAGGGTCGGACAGGTCTCTAATAATGAGCAGTTCTTC
CASSPRVGQVSNNEQFF
>TRBJ2-2|-|few|TRBV12-3/TRBV12-4
TGTGCCAGCAGGTTGGCGGGGCCAAACACCGGGGAGCTGTTTTTT
CASRLAGPNTGELFF
>TRBJ2-7|-|many|TRBV20-1
TGCAGTGCTAGAGCGGTGACGAGCTCCTACGAGCAGTACTTC
CSARAVTSSYEQYF
>TRBJ2-7|-|once|TRBV4-1
TGCGCCAGCAGCCAAGAACAGACGGCGTCCTACGAGCAGTACTTC
CASSQEQTASYEQYF
>TRBJ2-1|TRBD2|-|TRBV6-4
TGTGCCACCCGAGGAGGTAGCGGGGGATCCCCCTACAATGAGCAGTTCTTC
CATRGGSGGSPYNEQFF
>TRBJ2-3|TRBD2|many|TRBV10-1
TGCGCCAGCAGTGATGTAGCGGGGGGGCTCGGAGATACGCAGTATTTT
CASSDVAGGLGDTQYF
>TRBJ2-7|-|many|TRBV7-2
TGTGCCAGCAGCTGGGACGGGGCCGAGCAGTACTTC
CASSWDGAEQYF
>TRBJ2-5|TRBD1|many|TRBV12-3/TRBV12-4
TGTGCCAGCGGCCGGACAGGGGAAGGGACCCAGTACTTC
CASGRTGEGTQYF
>TRBJ2-7|-|many|TRBV5-1
TGCGCCAGCAGCGACACGTCAGGGGCGGTCGGCCACTTC
CASSDTSGAVGHF
>TRBJ1-4|-|many|TRBV10-3
TGTGCCATCAGTGAGTGGCCAAAAAATGAAAAACTGTTTTTT
CAISEWPKNEKLFF